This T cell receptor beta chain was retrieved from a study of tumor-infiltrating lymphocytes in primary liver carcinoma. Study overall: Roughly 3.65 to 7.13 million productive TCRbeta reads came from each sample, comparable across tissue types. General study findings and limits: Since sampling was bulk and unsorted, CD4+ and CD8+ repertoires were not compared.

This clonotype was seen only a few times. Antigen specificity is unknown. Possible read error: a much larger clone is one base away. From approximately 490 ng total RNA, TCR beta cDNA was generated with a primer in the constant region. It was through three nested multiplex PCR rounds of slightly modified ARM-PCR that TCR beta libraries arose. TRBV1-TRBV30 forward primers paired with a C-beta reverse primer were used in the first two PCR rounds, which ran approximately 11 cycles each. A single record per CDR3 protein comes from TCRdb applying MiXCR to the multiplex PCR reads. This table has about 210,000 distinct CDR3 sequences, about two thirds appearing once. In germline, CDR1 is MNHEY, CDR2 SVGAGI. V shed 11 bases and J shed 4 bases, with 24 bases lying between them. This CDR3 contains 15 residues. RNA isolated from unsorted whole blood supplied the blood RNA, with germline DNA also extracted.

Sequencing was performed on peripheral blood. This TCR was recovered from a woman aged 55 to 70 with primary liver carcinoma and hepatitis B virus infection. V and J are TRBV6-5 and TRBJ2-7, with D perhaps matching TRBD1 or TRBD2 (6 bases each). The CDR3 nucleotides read TGTGCCTGCACCCTCGCGGGCAGGGGAGGATACGAGCAGTACTTC. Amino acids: CACTLAGRGGYEQYF.